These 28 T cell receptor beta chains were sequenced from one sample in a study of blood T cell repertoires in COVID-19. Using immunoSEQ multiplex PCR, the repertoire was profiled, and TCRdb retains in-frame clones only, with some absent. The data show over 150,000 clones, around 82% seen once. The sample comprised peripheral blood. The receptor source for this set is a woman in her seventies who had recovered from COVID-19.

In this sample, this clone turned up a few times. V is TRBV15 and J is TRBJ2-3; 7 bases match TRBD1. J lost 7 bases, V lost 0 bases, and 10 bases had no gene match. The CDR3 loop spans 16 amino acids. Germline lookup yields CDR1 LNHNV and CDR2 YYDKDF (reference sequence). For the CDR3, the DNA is TGTGCCACCAGCAGAGATAGGGACAGCCCGCCCTATACGCAGTATTTT. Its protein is CATSRDRDSPPYTQYF.

The CDR3 DNA sequence: TGTGCCAGCTCCCTGGGGCGACAGGGGGAAAAACTGTTTTTT. Encoded protein: CASSLGRQGEKLFF. This rearrangement joins TRBV18 to TRBJ1-4; 8 bases fit TRBD1. CDR1 KGHSH and CDR2 LQKENI come from the germline V gene. After removal of 6 bases from V and 8 bases from J, the junction contained 8 bases not matched to a gene. CDR3 size: 14 residues.

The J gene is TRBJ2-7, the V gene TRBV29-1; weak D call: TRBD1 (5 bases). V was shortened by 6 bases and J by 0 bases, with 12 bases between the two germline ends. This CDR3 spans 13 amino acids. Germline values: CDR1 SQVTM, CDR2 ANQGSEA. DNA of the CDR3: TGCAGCGTCCAGGAAAGGGGCTCCTACGAGCAGTACTTC. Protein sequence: CSVQERGSYEQYF.

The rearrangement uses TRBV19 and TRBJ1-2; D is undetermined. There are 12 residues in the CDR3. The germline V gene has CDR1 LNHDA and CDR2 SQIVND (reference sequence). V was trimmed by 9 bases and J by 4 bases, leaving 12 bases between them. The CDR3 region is CASEGGGYGYTF. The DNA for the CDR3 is TGTGCCAGCGAGGGTGGCGGCTATGGCTACACCTTC. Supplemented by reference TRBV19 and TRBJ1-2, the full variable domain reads DGGITQSPKYLFRKEGQNVTLSCEQNLNHDAMYWYRQDPGQGLRLIYYSQIVNDFQKGDIAEGYSVSREKKESFPLTVTSAQKNPTAFYLCASEGGGYGYTFGSGTRLTVV.

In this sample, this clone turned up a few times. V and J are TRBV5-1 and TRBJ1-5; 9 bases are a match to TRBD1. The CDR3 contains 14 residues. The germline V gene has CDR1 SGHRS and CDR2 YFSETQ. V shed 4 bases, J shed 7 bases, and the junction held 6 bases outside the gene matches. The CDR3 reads CASSGGQGDQPQHF. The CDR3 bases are TGCGCCAGCAGCGGGGGACAGGGAGACCAGCCCCAGCATTTT.

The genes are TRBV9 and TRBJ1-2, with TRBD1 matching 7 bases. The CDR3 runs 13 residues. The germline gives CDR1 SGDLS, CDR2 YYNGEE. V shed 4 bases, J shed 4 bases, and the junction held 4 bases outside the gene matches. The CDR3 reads CASSRGRSYGYTF. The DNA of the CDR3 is TGTGCCAGCAGCAGGGGGCGGAGCTATGGCTACACCTTC.

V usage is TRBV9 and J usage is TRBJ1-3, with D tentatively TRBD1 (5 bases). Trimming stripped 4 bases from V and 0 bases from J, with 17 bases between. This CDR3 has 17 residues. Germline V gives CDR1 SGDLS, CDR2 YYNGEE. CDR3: CASSSPRGVGSGNTIYF. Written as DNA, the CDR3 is TGTGCCAGCAGCTCCCCTCGGGGGGTTGGCTCTGGAAACACCATATATTTT.

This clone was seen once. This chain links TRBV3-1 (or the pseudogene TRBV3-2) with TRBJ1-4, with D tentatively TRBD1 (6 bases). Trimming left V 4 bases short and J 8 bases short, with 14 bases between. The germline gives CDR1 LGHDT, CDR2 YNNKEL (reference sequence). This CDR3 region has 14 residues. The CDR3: CASSPRGGGEKLFF. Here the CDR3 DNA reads TGTGCCAGCAGCCCGAGGGGGGGAGGGGAAAAACTGTTTTTT.

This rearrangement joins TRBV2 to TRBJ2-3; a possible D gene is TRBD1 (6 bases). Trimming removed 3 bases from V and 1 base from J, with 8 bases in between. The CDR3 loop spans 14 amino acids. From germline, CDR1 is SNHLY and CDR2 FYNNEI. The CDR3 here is CASSDAGGTDTQYF. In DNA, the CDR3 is TGTGCCAGCAGTGACGCAGGGGGCACAGATACGCAGTATTTT.

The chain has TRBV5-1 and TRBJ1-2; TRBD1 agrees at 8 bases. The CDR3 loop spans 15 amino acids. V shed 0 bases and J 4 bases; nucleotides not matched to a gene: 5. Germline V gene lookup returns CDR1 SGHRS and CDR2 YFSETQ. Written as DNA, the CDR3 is TGCGCCAGCAGCTTGGCCCCCCAGGGGGCCTATGGCTACACCTTC. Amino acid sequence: CASSLAPQGAYGYTF.

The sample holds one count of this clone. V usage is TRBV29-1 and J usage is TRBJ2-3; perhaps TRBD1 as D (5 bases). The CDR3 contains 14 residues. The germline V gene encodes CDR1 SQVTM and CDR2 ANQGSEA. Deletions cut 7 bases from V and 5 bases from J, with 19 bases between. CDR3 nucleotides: TGCAGCGCCCCCAGCCCACCCGGACAAGATACGCAGTATTTT. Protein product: CSAPSPPGQDTQYF.

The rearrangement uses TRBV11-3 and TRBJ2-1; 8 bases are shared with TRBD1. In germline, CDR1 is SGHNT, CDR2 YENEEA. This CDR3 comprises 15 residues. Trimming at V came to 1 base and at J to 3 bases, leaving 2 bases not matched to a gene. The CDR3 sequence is CASSLAGQDYNEQFF. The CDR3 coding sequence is TGTGCCAGCAGCTTAGCGGGACAGGACTACAATGAGCAGTTCTTC.

CDR3 coding DNA: TGTGCCAGCAGTGGGCTAGCGGGGGCCCACACCGGGGAGCTGTTTTTT. Translating gives CASSGLAGAHTGELFF. J is TRBJ2-2 and V is TRBV6-1; TRBD2 agrees at 10 bases. V lost 4 bases and J lost 3; bases outside the gene matches: 5. This CDR3 is built from 16 residues. Germline V lookup: CDR1 MNHNS, CDR2 SASEGT.

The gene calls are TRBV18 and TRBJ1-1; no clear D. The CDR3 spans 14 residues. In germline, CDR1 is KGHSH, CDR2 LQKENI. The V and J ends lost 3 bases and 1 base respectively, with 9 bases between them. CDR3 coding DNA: TGTGCCAGCTCACCGCCCGGTCCGAACACTGAAGCTTTCTTT. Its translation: CASSPPGPNTEAFF. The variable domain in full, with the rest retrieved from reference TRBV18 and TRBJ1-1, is NAGVMQNPRHLVRRRGQEARLRCSPMKGHSHVYWYRQLPEEGLKFMVYLQKENIIDESGMPKERFSAEFPKEGPSILRIQQVVRGDSAAYFCASSPPGPNTEAFFGQGTRLTVV.

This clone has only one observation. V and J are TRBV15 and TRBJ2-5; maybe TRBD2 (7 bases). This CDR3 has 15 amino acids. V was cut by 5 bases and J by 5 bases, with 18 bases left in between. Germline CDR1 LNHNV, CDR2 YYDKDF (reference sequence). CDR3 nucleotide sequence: TGTGCCACCAGCGGAAACAGGGTCGGGGGGGAGACCCAGTACTTC. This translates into CATSGNRVGGETQYF.

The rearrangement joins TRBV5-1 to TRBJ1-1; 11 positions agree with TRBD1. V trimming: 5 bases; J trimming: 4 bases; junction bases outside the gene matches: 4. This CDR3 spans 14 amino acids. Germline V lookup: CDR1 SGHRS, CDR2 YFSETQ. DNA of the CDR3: TGCGCCAGCAGACCCGGGACAGGGGGCACTGAAGCTTTCTTT. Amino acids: CASRPGTGGTEAFF.

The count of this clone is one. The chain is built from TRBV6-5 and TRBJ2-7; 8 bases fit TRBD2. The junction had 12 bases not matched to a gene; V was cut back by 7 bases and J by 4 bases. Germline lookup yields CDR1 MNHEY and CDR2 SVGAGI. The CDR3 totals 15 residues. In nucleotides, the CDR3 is TGTGCCAGCATGGGACCCAACGGGGGGGCTTACGAGCAGTACTTC. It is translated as CASMGPNGGAYEQYF.

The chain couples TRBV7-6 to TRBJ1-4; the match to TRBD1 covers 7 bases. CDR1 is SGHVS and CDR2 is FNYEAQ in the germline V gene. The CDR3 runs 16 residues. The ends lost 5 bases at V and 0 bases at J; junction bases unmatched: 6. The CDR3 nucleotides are TGTGCCAGCAGCCCCGGCAGGGGGGCAACTAATGAAAAACTGTTTTTT. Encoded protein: CASSPGRGATNEKLFF.

CDR3 region: CASSTGLFTGELFF. In DNA form, the CDR3 reads TGTGCCAGTAGTACGGGGTTATTCACCGGGGAGCTGTTTTTT. The V call is TRBV19, the J call TRBJ2-2, with D perhaps TRBD2 (5 bases). Germline assignment: CDR1 LNHDA and CDR2 SQIVND (reference sequence). Trimming removed 4 bases at V and 4 bases at J, with 10 bases between. CDR3 length: 14 amino acids.

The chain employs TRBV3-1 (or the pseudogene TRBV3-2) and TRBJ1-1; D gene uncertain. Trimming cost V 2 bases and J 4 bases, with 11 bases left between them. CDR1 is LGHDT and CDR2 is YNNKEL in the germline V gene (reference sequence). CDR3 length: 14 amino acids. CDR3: CASSQRAGSTEAFF. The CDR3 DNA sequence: TGTGCCAGCAGCCAACGGGCGGGGAGCACTGAAGCTTTCTTT.

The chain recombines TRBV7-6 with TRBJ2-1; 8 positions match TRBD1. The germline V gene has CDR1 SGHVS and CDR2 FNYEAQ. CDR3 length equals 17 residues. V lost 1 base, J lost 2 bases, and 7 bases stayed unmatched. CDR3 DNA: TGTGCCAGCAGCTTAGTGTTCTCACAGGGGGCCTACAATGAGCAGTTCTTC. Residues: CASSLVFSQGAYNEQFF.

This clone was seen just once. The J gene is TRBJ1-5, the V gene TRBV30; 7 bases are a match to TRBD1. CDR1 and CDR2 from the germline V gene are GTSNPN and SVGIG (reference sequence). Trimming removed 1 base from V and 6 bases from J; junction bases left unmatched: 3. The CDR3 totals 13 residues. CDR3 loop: CAWSEDRSQPQHF. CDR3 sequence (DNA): TGTGCCTGGAGTGAGGACAGGAGTCAGCCCCAGCATTTT.

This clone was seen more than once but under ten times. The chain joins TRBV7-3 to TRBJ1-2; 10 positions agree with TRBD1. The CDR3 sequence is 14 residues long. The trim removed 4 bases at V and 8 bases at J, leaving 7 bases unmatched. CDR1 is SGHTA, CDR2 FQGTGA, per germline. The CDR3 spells CASSSGTGAGGYTF. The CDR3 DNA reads TGTGCCAGCAGCTCCGGGACAGGGGCTGGCGGCTACACCTTC.

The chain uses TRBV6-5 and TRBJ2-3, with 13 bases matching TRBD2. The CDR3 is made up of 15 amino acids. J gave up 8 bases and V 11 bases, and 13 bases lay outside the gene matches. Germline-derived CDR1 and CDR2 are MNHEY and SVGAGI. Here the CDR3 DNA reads TGTGCCGGTGGGACTAGCGGGATGTCGGGGGGTACGCAGTATTTT. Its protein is CAGGTSGMSGGTQYF.

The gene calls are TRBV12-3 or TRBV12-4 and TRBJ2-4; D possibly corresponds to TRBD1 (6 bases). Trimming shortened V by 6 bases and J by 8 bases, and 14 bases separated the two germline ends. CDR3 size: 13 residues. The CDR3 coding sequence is TGTGCCAGCAGACCCAGGGGTTTTGACATTCAGTACTTC. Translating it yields CASRPRGFDIQYF.

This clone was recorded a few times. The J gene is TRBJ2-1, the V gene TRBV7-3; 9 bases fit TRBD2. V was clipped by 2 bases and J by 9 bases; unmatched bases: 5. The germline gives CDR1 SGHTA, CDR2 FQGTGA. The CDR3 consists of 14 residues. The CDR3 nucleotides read TGTGCCAGCAGCTTAGGCGGGGGGGCCTCTGAGCAGTTCTTC. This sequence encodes CASSLGGGASEQFF.

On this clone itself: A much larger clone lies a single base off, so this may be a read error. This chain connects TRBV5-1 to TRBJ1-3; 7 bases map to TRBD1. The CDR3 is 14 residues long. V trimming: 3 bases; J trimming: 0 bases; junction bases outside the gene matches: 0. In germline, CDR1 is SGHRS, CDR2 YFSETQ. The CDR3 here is CASSWDSSGNTIYF. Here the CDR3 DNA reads TGCGCCAGCAGCTGGGACAGCTCTGGAAACACCATATATTTT.

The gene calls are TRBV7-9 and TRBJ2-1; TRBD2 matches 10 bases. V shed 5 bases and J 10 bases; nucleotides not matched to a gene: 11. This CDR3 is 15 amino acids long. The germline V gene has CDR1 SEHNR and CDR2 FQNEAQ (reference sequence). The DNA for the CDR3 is TGTGCCAGCAGCCCAGCGGGAGGGGCTGGCGCGGAGCAGTTCTTC. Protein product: CASSPAGGAGAEQFF.